The 12 T cell receptor beta chains listed next were all sequenced from one sample in a study of shared clonotypes between healthy human individuals. Assay used: immunoSEQ multiplex PCR; TCRdb lists only in-frame clones, some missing. The sample gives around 2.1 million clones, around 95% of which show up once; around 0.13% is in the top ten. Sequenced: naive CD4+ T cells sorted from blood. This sample's subset: CD45RA+ positively selected. The receptor source for this set is a man aged 18-30 years in good health.

To note about this clone: Different DNA sequences within this sample yield the same CDR3. The V gene is TRBV30, the J gene TRBJ1-1, with no clear D. Trimming removed 0 bases from V and 1 base from J, with 6 bases in between. The CDR3 is made up of 13 amino acids. The germline V gene encodes CDR1 GTSNPN and CDR2 SVGIG (reference sequence). CDR3 DNA sequence: TGTGCCTGGAGTGTTGGGGAGAACACTGAAGCTTTCTTT. Its protein is CAWSVGENTEAFF. The full variable domain, completed using reference TRBV30 and TRBJ1-1, is SQTIHQWPATLVQPVGSPLSLECTVEGTSNPNLYWYRQAAGRGLQLLFYSVGIGQISSEVPQNLSASRPQDRQFILSSKKLLLSDSGFYLCAWSVGENTEAFFGQGTRLTVV.

The J gene is TRBJ2-7, the V gene TRBV9; possibly TRBD2 for D (6 bases). Deletions cut 0 bases from V and 0 bases from J, with 10 bases between. The CDR3 runs 15 residues. The germline CDR1 and CDR2 sequences are SGDLS and YYNGEE. The CDR3 protein is CASSVVRRDSYEQYF. The DNA for the CDR3 is TGTGCCAGCAGCGTAGTAAGGCGGGACTCCTACGAGCAGTACTTC.

To note about this clone: Other DNA sequences in this specimen translate into the identical CDR3. This sequence joins TRBV5-1 and TRBJ2-1; a possible D gene is TRBD1 (6 bases). Germline CDR1 is SGHRS and CDR2 is YFSETQ. Trimming pared 4 bases from V and 6 bases from J, leaving 11 bases between. This CDR3 is built from 13 residues. The CDR3 loop reads CASSLQGANEQFF. For the CDR3, the DNA is TGCGCCAGCAGCCTACAGGGAGCCAATGAGCAGTTCTTC.

The chain links TRBV18 to TRBJ1-5, with no clear D. The CDR3 runs 16 residues. Trimming stripped 0 bases from V and 5 bases from J, with 14 bases between. CDR1 and CDR2 (germline): KGHSH, LQKENI. CDR3 amino acids: CASSPPGDITHQPQHF. The DNA for the CDR3 is TGTGCCAGCTCACCACCAGGAGACATCACCCATCAGCCCCAGCATTTT. Full variable domain (remainder filled in from reference TRBV18 and TRBJ1-5): NAGVMQNPRHLVRRRGQEARLRCSPMKGHSHVYWYRQLPEEGLKFMVYLQKENIIDESGMPKERFSAEFPKEGPSILRIQQVVRGDSAAYFCASSPPGDITHQPQHFGDGTRLSIL.

Notes on this clone: Other DNA sequences in this sample translate to the same CDR3. CDR3 sequence reads: CASSLGGEAFF. In nucleotides, the CDR3 is TGTGCCAGCAGCTTAGGAGGTGAAGCTTTCTTT. J is TRBJ1-1 and V is TRBV11-3; no reliable D call. Germline CDR1 is SGHNT and CDR2 is YENEEA. Trimming stripped 1 base from V and 7 bases from J, with 4 bases between. CDR3 length equals 11 residues.

This sequence joins TRBV29-1 and TRBJ2-1; 7 nucleotides agree with TRBD2. The CDR3 has 13 amino acids. V lost 5 bases, J lost 6 bases, and 7 bases stayed unmatched. Germline V gives CDR1 SQVTM, CDR2 ANQGSEA. In DNA, the CDR3 is TGCAGCGTTTCAGGACTAGGAAGCAATGAGCAGTTCTTC. Protein sequence: CSVSGLGSNEQFF.

The chain recombines TRBV4-3 with TRBJ1-4; 8 bases fit TRBD1. J gave up 4 bases and V 0 bases, and 16 bases lay outside the gene matches. CDR1 LGHNA and CDR2 YSLEER come from the germline V gene. This CDR3 comprises 20 residues. CDR3 in amino acids: CASSQDVAGQGTVGNEKLFF. CDR3 nucleotides: TGCGCCAGCAGCCAAGATGTCGCCGGACAGGGAACGGTGGGTAATGAAAAACTGTTTTTT.

The chain is built from TRBV7-6 and TRBJ2-7; 7 positions agree with TRBD2. With 6 bases clipped from V and 9 bases from J, the junction kept 20 bases outside the gene matches. This CDR3 has 16 amino acids. Per germline, CDR1 SGHVS and CDR2 FNYEAQ. DNA of the CDR3: TGTGCCAGCAGTACTCAGGTCGCGGGGGTCTCCTTGGGGCAGTACTTC. Residues: CASSTQVAGVSLGQYF.

This chain connects TRBV6-6 to TRBJ1-5, with TRBD1 as a possible D gene (6 bases). CDR1 and CDR2 (germline): MNHNY, SVGAGI (reference sequence). The CDR3 contains 13 residues. Trimming stripped 10 bases from V and 4 bases from J, with 14 bases between. The CDR3 spells CATDQGMNQPQHF. The CDR3 DNA follows: TGTGCCACCGATCAGGGGATGAATCAGCCCCAGCATTTT.

On this clone: Other nucleotide sequences in the sample specify the same CDR3. This chain joins TRBV7-9 and TRBJ1-2; D is unclear. Trimming stripped 5 bases from V and 7 bases from J, with 14 bases between. The CDR3 covers 13 residues. From germline, CDR1 is SEHNR and CDR2 FQNEAQ (reference sequence). In nucleotides, the CDR3 is TGTGCCAGCAGCCCAAGAGAGGGAAGTGGCTACACCTTC. Translated, it gives CASSPREGSGYTF.

The chain joins TRBV5-1 to TRBJ2-2; possible D gene TRBD2, 6 bases. Germline V lookup: CDR1 SGHRS, CDR2 YFSETQ. The CDR3 length is 16 residues. The V gene lost 0 bases and the J gene lost 2 bases, with 11 bases spanning the gap. The CDR3, as DNA: TGCGCCAGCAGCTTGGGGCGGGGCTATAACACCGGGGAGCTGTTTTTT. Translation gives CASSLGRGYNTGELFF.

The chain carries TRBV6-5 and TRBJ2-7; no definite D call. Germline lookup yields CDR1 MNHEY and CDR2 SVGAGI. V was shortened by 5 bases and J by 1 base, with 15 bases between the two germline ends. This CDR3 has 15 amino acids. The CDR3 spells CASSKMFGESYEQYF. The CDR3 DNA is TGTGCCAGCAGTAAGATGTTTGGGGAATCCTACGAGCAGTACTTC.